What follows are 5 T cell receptor beta chains derived from one specimen sequenced in a study of PD-1 blockade in mismatch repair-deficient tumors. Data came from immunoSEQ multiplex PCR; TCRdb stores just in-frame clones and leaves some out. The sample holds around 120,000 clones; approximately 91% are singletons and the top ten take around 11%. The material sequenced was peripheral blood, taken approximately 71 weeks after starting pembrolizumab. The receptors were gathered from an adult with mismatch repair-deficient cancer.

The chain recombines TRBV10-3 with TRBJ1-1, with D maybe TRBD1 (6 bases). Trimming left V 10 bases short and J 5 bases short, with 14 bases between. Germline V lookup: CDR1 ENHRY, CDR2 SYGVKD. There are 12 residues in the CDR3. CDR3 region: CATLGGRTEAFF. CDR3 coding DNA: TGTGCCACCCTAGGGGGGCGGACTGAAGCTTTCTTT.

V gene TRBV29-1 combines with J gene TRBJ2-1; TRBD2 agrees at 12 bases. There are 15 residues in the CDR3. Germline values: CDR1 SQVTM, CDR2 ANQGSEA. Trimming took 6 bases from V and 0 from J; bases not matched to a gene: 3. The CDR3 loop is CSVGTSGSSYNEQFF. In DNA form, the CDR3 reads TGCAGCGTGGGGACTAGCGGGTCCTCCTACAATGAGCAGTTCTTC.

The chain uses TRBV10-2 and TRBJ2-7; 8 bases map to TRBD2. Germline CDR1 and CDR2: WSHSY and SAAADI. The CDR3 has 13 residues. V shed 8 bases and J 2 bases; nucleotides not matched to a gene: 5. CDR3 nucleotides: TGCGCCAGCCAGCGGGAGAACACCTACGAGCAGTACTTC. Translated: CASQRENTYEQYF.

The V gene is TRBV5-6, the J gene TRBJ1-3; D remains unclear. The length of the CDR3 is 14 residues. The germline V gene has CDR1 SGHDT and CDR2 YYEEEE. With 3 bases removed from V and 4 bases from J, the gap between germline ends came to 11 bases. CDR3 loop: CASSSRQFGNTIYF. CDR3 sequence (DNA): TGTGCCAGCAGCTCCAGGCAGTTCGGAAACACCATATATTTT.

The chain is built from TRBV29-1 and TRBJ2-3; D is unclear. V was trimmed by 4 bases and J by 3 bases, leaving 11 bases between them. This CDR3 has 13 amino acids. From germline, CDR1 is SQVTM and CDR2 ANQGSEA. The CDR3, as DNA: TGCAGCGTTGGACGGACCGGGACAGATACGCAGTATTTT. Translated: CSVGRTGTDTQYF.